The clone carrying this TCR beta chain came up a few times. What it binds is unknown. The entry originates in a study of human T cells and chemical hapten exposure. In the study overall: Upper back patch tests used 0.01% DPC, scored after 6 days.

Time point defined: patch test 1, 2 weeks after DPC sensitization. The treatment was: therapeutic diphenylcyclopropenone sensitization with weekly scalp DPC. TCRdb reanalysed the RACE reads using MiXCR and keeps one entry per CDR3 protein. The sample lists roughly 190,000 distinct CDR3 sequences, 20% to 25% occurring once. General study results and limits: Expanded TCRs were compared with controls, and the expanded TCRs formed significantly more large CDR3 similarity clusters.

V lost 0 bases to trimming and J lost 1 base; unmatched junction nucleotides: 8. The CDR3 is 18 amino acids. Germline V gene sequence: CDR1 SGHRS, CDR2 YFSETQ. The sequencing here drew on whole blood, taken in connection with sensitization to the hapten diphenylcyclopropenone (DPC). The source of this sequence is a woman aged 50 to 60 with alopecia areata. Some clones in this sample may be carry-over from other donors' samples. The chain is built from TRBV5-1 and TRBJ2-5, with 11 bases fitting TRBD2. The CDR3 DNA reads as TGCGCCAGCAGCTTGGAAGGGACTAGCGGTTTACCCCAAGAGACCCAGTACTTC. Translation gives CASSLEGTSGLPQETQYF.